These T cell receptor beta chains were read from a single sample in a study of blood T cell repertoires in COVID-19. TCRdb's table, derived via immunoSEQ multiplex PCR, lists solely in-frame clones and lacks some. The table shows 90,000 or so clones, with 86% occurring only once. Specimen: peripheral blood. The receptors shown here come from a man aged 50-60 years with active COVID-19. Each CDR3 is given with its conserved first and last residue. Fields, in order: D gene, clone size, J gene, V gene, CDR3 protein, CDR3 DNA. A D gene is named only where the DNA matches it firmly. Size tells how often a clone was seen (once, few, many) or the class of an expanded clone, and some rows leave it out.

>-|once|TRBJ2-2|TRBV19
CASSIQTNTGELFF
TGTGCCAGTAGTATACAGACGAACACCGGGGAGCTGTTTTTT
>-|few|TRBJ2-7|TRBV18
CASSPRTGSSEQYF
TGTGCCAGCTCACCCCGCACGGGGTCGAGCGAGCAGTACTTC
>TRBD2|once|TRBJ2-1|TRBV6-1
CASSERPLAAPRLF
TGTGCCAGCAGTGAAAGGCCGCTAGCGGCCCCACGTCTCTTC
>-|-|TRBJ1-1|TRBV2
CASSVGLLGAEAFF
TGTGCCAGCAGTGTTGGCCTACTGGGAGCTGAAGCTTTCTTT
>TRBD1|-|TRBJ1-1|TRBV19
CASRGDRGQTMNTEAFF
TGTGCCAGTCGAGGCGACAGGGGGCAGACGATGAACACTGAAGCTTTCTTT
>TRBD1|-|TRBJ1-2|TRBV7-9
CASSFWDRANYGYTF
TGTGCCAGCAGCTTCTGGGACAGGGCTAACTATGGCTACACCTTC
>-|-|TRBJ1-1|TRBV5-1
CASSLAGSGTEAFF
TGCGCCAGCAGCTTGGCTGGGAGTGGCACTGAAGCTTTCTTT
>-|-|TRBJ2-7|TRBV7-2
CASSLALMPGAYEQYF
TGTGCCAGCAGCTTAGCGCTTATGCCAGGGGCTTACGAGCAGTACTTC
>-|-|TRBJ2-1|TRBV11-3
CASSPPTGNEQFF
TGTGCCAGCAGCCCACCAACGGGCAATGAGCAGTTCTTC
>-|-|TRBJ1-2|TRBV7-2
CASSLESTQGSYGYTF
TGTGCCAGCAGCTTAGAAAGCACGCAGGGATCCTATGGCTACACCTTC
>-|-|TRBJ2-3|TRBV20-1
CSATGADTQYF
TGCAGTGCTACGGGGGCAGATACGCAGTATTTT
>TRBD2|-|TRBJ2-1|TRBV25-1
CASSEVSGVYNEQFF
TGTGCCAGCAGTGAAGTTAGCGGGGTCTACAATGAGCAGTTCTTC
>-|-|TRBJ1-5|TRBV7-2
CASSSLNGQPQHF
TGTGCCAGCAGCTCGCTAAATGGTCAGCCCCAGCATTTT
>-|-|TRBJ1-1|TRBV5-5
CASSLRGGQVNTEAFF
TGTGCCAGCAGCTTGAGGGGTGGGCAGGTGAACACTGAAGCTTTCTTT
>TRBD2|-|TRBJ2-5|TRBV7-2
CASSFGSGGSQETQYF
TGTGCCAGCAGCTTCGGTAGCGGGGGGTCGCAAGAGACCCAGTACTTC
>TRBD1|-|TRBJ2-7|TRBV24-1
CATSEGPGQGNEQYF
TGTGCCACCAGTGAAGGACCGGGACAGGGAAACGAGCAGTACTTC
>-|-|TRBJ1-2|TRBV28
CASRAGGNYGYTF
TGTGCCAGCAGGGCGGGGGGCAACTATGGCTACACCTTC
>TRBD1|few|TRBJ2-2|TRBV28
CASSSPGQGRAGELFF
TGTGCCAGCAGTTCACCCGGACAGGGTCGCGCCGGGGAGCTGTTTTTT
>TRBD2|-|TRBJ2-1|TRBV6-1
CASSDPGLAANNEQFF
TGTGCCAGCAGTGACCCCGGACTAGCGGCCAACAATGAGCAGTTCTTC
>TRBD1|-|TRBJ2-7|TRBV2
CASTDSPGQGSYEQYF
TGTGCCAGCACCGATTCACCGGGACAGGGCTCCTACGAGCAGTACTTC